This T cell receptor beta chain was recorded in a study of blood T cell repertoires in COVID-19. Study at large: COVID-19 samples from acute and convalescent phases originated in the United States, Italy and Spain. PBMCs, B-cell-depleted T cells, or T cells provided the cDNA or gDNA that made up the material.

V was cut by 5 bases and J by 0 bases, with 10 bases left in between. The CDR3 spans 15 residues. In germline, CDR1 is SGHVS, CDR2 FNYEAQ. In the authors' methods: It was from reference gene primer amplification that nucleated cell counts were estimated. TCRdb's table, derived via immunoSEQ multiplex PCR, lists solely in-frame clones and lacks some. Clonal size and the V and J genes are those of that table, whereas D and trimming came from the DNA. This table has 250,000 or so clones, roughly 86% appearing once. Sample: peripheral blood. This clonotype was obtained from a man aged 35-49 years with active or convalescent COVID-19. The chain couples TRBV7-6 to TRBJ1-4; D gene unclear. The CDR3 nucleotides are TGTGCCAGCAGCCTATCAGGTTCAACTAATGAAAAACTGTTTTTT. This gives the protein CASSLSGSTNEKLFF.